These 26 T cell receptor beta chains share one sample of origin, sequenced in a study of human T cells and chemical hapten exposure. MiXCR, run by TCRdb on the 5' RACE reads, gives a single entry per CDR3 protein. In the table there are under 85,000 distinct CDR3 sequences, more than 7.5% of which are singletons. Unfractionated whole blood yielded the extracted total RNA. These receptors all stem from a male donor in good health.

The genes are TRBV18 and TRBJ1-1, with 7 bases identical to TRBD1. CDR1 and CDR2 (germline): KGHSH, LQKENI. This CDR3 region has 13 residues. The V and J ends lost 6 bases and 2 bases, in that order; junction bases with no gene match: 3. The CDR3 region is CASSRDSNTEAFF. The CDR3 DNA reads TGTGCCAGCTCCCGGGACAGCAACACTGAAGCTTTCTTT.

The V and J genes are TRBV11-2 and TRBJ1-4; D remains unclear. The V gene's germline CDR1 is SGHAT and CDR2 FQNNGV. This CDR3 comprises 15 residues. V gave up 2 bases and J gave up 10 bases, with 17 bases separating them. The CDR3 DNA sequence: TGTGCCAGCAGCTTAAGGGAGGTGGAGTTAGGAAAACTGTTTTTT. This translates into CASSLREVELGKLFF.

This clonotype was seen repeatedly, ten times or more. The rearrangement joins TRBV6-5 to TRBJ2-1, with 11 bases lining up with TRBD1. Germline CDR1 is MNHEY and CDR2 is SVGAGI. Losses at the gene ends were 6 bases for V and 12 bases for J; bases not matched to a gene: 7. The CDR3 is 13 residues long. The DNA for the CDR3 is TGTGCCAGCAGGGGACAGGGGGAGATGAGGCAGTTCTTC. It encodes CASRGQGEMRQFF.

The J gene is TRBJ2-2, the V gene TRBV10-1; TRBD2 aligns across 12 bases. The CDR3 runs to 16 residues. CDR1 and CDR2 from the germline V gene are WNHNN and SYGVQD (reference sequence). V shed 5 bases and J 4 bases; nucleotides not matched to a gene: 5. The CDR3: CASSSGLAGSTGELFF. The CDR3 region has the DNA TGCGCCAGCAGTTCAGGACTAGCGGGAAGCACCGGGGAGCTGTTTTTT.

V gene TRBV10-3 combines with J gene TRBJ2-3; D possibly corresponds to TRBD1 (6 bases). The CDR3 extends over 14 amino acids. Between the trimmed V and J ends, which lost 2 bases and 2 bases, there was a span of 8 bases. The germline CDR1 and CDR2 sequences are ENHRY and SYGVKD. CDR3 sequence (DNA): TGTGCCATCAGTGAGAGGGACAACACAGATACGCAGTATTTT. This encodes CAISERDNTDTQYF.

This clonotype turned up a few times. V usage is TRBV11-2 and J usage is TRBJ2-4; TRBD1 aligns across 7 bases. Germline lookup yields CDR1 SGHAT and CDR2 FQNNGV. Unmatched junction bases numbered 8, after V lost 6 bases and J lost 3 bases. The CDR3 contains 15 residues. This chain's CDR3 is CASRQQGSYKNIQYF. In DNA, the CDR3 is TGTGCCAGCAGACAACAGGGGTCCTACAAAAACATTCAGTACTTC.

This chain uses TRBV28 with TRBJ1-1; 7 bases map to TRBD1. V shed 6 bases, J shed 3 bases, and the junction held 7 bases outside the gene matches. The CDR3 covers 14 residues. In germline, CDR1 is MDHEN, CDR2 SYDVKM. CDR3 residues: CASRSRGTDTEAFF. CDR3 sequence (DNA): TGTGCCAGCAGATCCAGGGGGACAGACACTGAAGCTTTCTTT.

In its sample, this clonotype was seen many times. The chain links TRBV6-5 to TRBJ2-5; 7 positions agree with TRBD1. The V and J ends lost 6 bases and 2 bases, in that order; junction bases with no gene match: 3. In germline, CDR1 is MNHEY, CDR2 SVGAGI. The CDR3 length is 13 residues. Here the CDR3 reads CASSWDSQETQYF. CDR3 DNA: TGTGCCAGCAGCTGGGACAGTCAAGAGACCCAGTACTTC.

The chain is built from TRBV12-3 or TRBV12-4 and TRBJ2-6; no firm D call. With 5 bases removed from V and 3 bases from J, the gap between germline ends came to 8 bases. The CDR3 consists of 14 residues. CDR3 sequence: CASSLPFGANVLTF. CDR3 sequence (DNA): TGTGCCAGCAGTCTACCTTTTGGGGCCAACGTCCTGACTTTC.

V gene TRBV12-3 or TRBV12-4 combines with J gene TRBJ1-2; unclear D gene. The CDR3 runs to 12 residues. Trimming left V 6 bases short and J 5 bases short, with 10 bases between. The CDR3 loop is CASSPSSYGYTF. CDR3 nucleotide sequence: TGTGCCAGCAGCCCTAGTAGTTATGGCTACACCTTC.

The chain carries TRBV4-1 and TRBJ1-3, with 9 bases that match TRBD1. V shed 1 base, J shed 3 bases, and the junction held 4 bases outside the gene matches. CDR1 is MGHRA and CDR2 is YSYEKL in the germline V gene. The CDR3 totals 16 residues. CDR3 loop: CASSQAGQGLGNTIYF. CDR3 bases: TGCGCCAGCAGCCAAGCCGGACAGGGGCTTGGAAACACCATATATTTT.

This clonotype showed up many times. The gene calls are TRBV6-1 and TRBJ2-3; D possibly corresponds to TRBD1 (5 bases). CDR1 and CDR2 (germline): MNHNS, SASEGT. Trimming took 4 bases from V and 5 from J, leaving 13 bases between them. CDR3 length equals 14 residues. The CDR3 loop is CASSVDRIIDTQYF. CDR3 nucleotide sequence: TGTGCCAGCAGTGTTGACAGAATCATAGATACGCAGTATTTT.

This clonotype occurred many times. This sequence joins TRBV20-1 and TRBJ2-7; either TRBD1 or TRBD2 may fit D (5 bases each). Trimming removed 5 bases at V and 0 bases at J, with 11 bases between. CDR3 length equals 13 residues. Germline-derived CDR1 and CDR2 are DFQATT and SNEGSKA (reference sequence). The CDR3 coding sequence is TGCAGTGCTCCGGGACCTTCCTCCTACGAGCAGTACTTC. This sequence encodes CSAPGPSSYEQYF.

V and J are TRBV7-8 and TRBJ1-1; 7 bases match TRBD1. The CDR3 has 15 amino acids. Trimming at V came to 4 bases and at J to 1 base, leaving 6 bases not matched to a gene. Germline-derived CDR1 and CDR2 are SGHVS and FQNEAQ. For the CDR3, the DNA is TGTGCCAGCAGCTCGGAGGGACAGAGGAACACTGAAGCTTTCTTT. It translates to CASSSEGQRNTEAFF.

This clonotype was seen at least ten times. The V gene is TRBV10-2, the J gene TRBJ1-1; D unclear. V was clipped by 0 bases and J by 1 base, with 6 bases between them. The germline V gene has CDR1 WSHSY and CDR2 SAAADI. The CDR3 totals 14 residues. This chain's CDR3 is CASSESLSNTEAFF. CDR3 nucleotide sequence: TGCGCCAGCAGTGAGTCGCTATCGAACACTGAAGCTTTCTTT.

This clonotype was seen a few times. The V call is TRBV11-2, the J call TRBJ1-4; 8 bases are shared with TRBD1. This CDR3 spans 18 amino acids. Germline loops: CDR1 SGHAT, CDR2 FQNNGV. V lost 3 bases, J lost 1 base, and 10 bases stayed unmatched. CDR3 sequence reads: CASSFRAGGSGTNEKLFF. DNA of the CDR3: TGTGCCAGCAGCTTCAGGGCAGGGGGCAGTGGAACTAATGAAAAACTGTTTTTT.

This clonotype was seen a handful of times. This chain joins TRBV4-3 and TRBJ1-5, with D unclear. This CDR3 spans 15 amino acids. Germline assignment: CDR1 LGHNA and CDR2 YSLEER. Trimming removed 0 bases at V and 6 bases at J, with 12 bases between. The CDR3 DNA follows: TGCGCCAGCAGCCAAGAAAAGGGTCCGAGTCAGCCCCAGCATTTT. Its protein is CASSQEKGPSQPQHF.

The chain employs TRBV12-3 or TRBV12-4 and TRBJ1-2; no reliable D call. The CDR3 runs to 11 residues. The germline V and J ends were trimmed by 8 bases and 6 bases, with 10 bases remaining between them. CDR3 loop: CASVYGDGYTF. CDR3 DNA: TGTGCCAGCGTTTACGGGGATGGCTACACCTTC.

The J gene is TRBJ2-2, the V gene TRBV21-1; the DNA was not compared with TRBD1, the D call given in the table. TRBV21-1 is shown as a pseudogene. This CDR3 is built from 17 residues. CDR3 nucleotides: TGTGCCAGCAGCAAAGCCGAGTGGGGACAGGGGCCCGGGGAGCTGTTTTTT. Its protein product is CASSKAEWGQGPGELFF.

The chain couples TRBV6-6 to TRBJ1-3; D is possibly TRBD1 (5 bases). The germline V and J ends were trimmed by 2 bases and 9 bases, with 11 bases remaining between them. The CDR3 is 13 residues long. Germline CDR1 MNHNY, CDR2 SVGAGI (reference sequence). The CDR3 spells CASSYGERGTIYF. CDR3 DNA sequence: TGTGCCAGCAGTTACGGGGAGAGGGGCACCATATATTTT.

This clonotype showed up many times. The chain joins TRBV6-1 to TRBJ1-3; D unclear. The V gene's germline CDR1 is MNHNS and CDR2 SASEGT. Trimming removed 1 base at V and 10 bases at J, with 11 bases between. This CDR3 has 13 amino acids. The chain's CDR3 is CASSEGLWRTIYF. The DNA of the CDR3 is TGTGCCAGCAGTGAAGGGCTCTGGAGGACCATATATTTT.

This clonotype showed up many times. This chain connects TRBV5-1 to TRBJ2-1; 13 bases map to TRBD2. This CDR3 comprises 15 residues. Germline-derived CDR1 and CDR2 are SGHRS and YFSETQ. Trimming took 7 bases from V and 5 from J; bases not matched to a gene: 6. The CDR3 here is CASRGLAGVDNEQFF. CDR3 bases: TGCGCCAGCCGCGGACTAGCGGGAGTGGACAATGAGCAGTTCTTC.

This clonotype appeared many times. The rearrangement links TRBV3-1 to TRBJ1-1; no clear D gene. The CDR3 is 14 residues long. CDR1 and CDR2 from the germline V gene are LGHDT and YNNKEL (reference sequence). The germline V and J ends were trimmed by 1 base and 4 bases, with 10 bases remaining between them. The CDR3 sequence is CASSQVEGGTEAFF. In nucleotides, the CDR3 is TGTGCCAGCAGCCAAGTAGAGGGAGGCACTGAAGCTTTCTTT.

This clonotype was observed many times. This chain joins TRBV12-3 or TRBV12-4 and TRBJ2-2; TRBD1 agrees at 9 bases. The CDR3 runs 16 residues. Trimming cost V 6 bases and J 0 bases; bases outside gene matches: 5. CDR3 loop: CASSSDRGTNTGELFF. CDR3 nucleotides: TGTGCCAGCAGCTCCGACAGGGGGACGAACACCGGGGAGCTGTTTTTT.

The chain joins TRBV7-3 to TRBJ2-3, with unresolved D. Trimming stripped 2 bases from V and 3 bases from J, with 12 bases between. Looked up from germline, CDR1 is SGHTA and CDR2 is FQGTGA. This CDR3 has 15 residues. The DNA of the CDR3 is TGTGCCAGCAGCTTACGTTCGATTAAAACAGATACGCAGTATTTT. Translated: CASSLRSIKTDTQYF.

The chain links TRBV7-2 to TRBJ2-3; a possible D gene is TRBD1 (5 bases). The V gene's germline CDR1 is SGHTA and CDR2 FQGNSA. V lost 2 bases, J lost 0 bases, and 9 bases lay in between. The CDR3 totals 15 residues. DNA of the CDR3: TGTGCCAGCAGCTTAAACAGGTTTAGCACAGATACGCAGTATTTT. It is translated as CASSLNRFSTDTQYF. The whole variable domain, remainder taken from reference TRBV7-2 and TRBJ2-3, is GAGVSQSPSNKVTEKGKDVELRCDPISGHTALYWYRQSLGQGLEFLIYFQGNSAPDKSGLPSDRFSAERTGGSVSTLTIQRTQQEDSAVYLCASSLNRFSTDTQYFGPGTRLTVL.